These 16 T cell receptor beta chains share one sample of origin, sequenced in a study of Graves' ophthalmopathy and Graves' hyperthyroidism. The TCR beta CDR3 regions underwent amplification from RNA transcripts. An initial RT-PCR round employing HTBI primers preceded a second-round multiplex PCR. TCRdb processed the multiplex PCR reads anew with MiXCR; each CDR3 protein has one entry. Among hundreds of thousands of distinct CDR3 sequences listed, about a fifth were seen once. Sequencing was performed on peripheral blood. These receptors originate from a young woman with stable Graves' hyperthyroidism. Some clones in this sample may be carry-over from other donors' samples.

This clonotype was observed a few times. V usage is TRBV30 and J usage is TRBJ2-7; TRBD1 agrees at 7 bases. The CDR3 loop spans 15 amino acids. Trimming removed 2 bases from V and 0 bases from J; junction bases left unmatched: 7. Germline values: CDR1 GTSNPN, CDR2 SVGIG (reference sequence). The CDR3 DNA follows: TGTGCCTGGAGTCACCGGGACAGAAGCTCCTACGAGCAGTACTTC. Protein product: CAWSHRDRSSYEQYF. The complete variable domain, with remaining parts taken from reference TRBV30 and TRBJ2-7, reads SQTIHQWPATLVQPVGSPLSLECTVEGTSNPNLYWYRQAAGRGLQLLFYSVGIGQISSEVPQNLSASRPQDRQFILSSKKLLLSDSGFYLCAWSHRDRSSYEQYFGPGTRLTVT.

This chain uses TRBV6-4 with TRBJ1-2; 11 positions match TRBD1. Germline CDR1 is MRHNA and CDR2 is SNTAGT. The CDR3 loop spans 18 amino acids. The ends lost 2 bases at V and 0 bases at J; junction bases unmatched: 8. The CDR3 region has the DNA TGTGCCAGCAGTGACCCGAGGGGACAGGGGGGTACTAACTATGGCTACACCTTC. This encodes CASSDPRGQGGTNYGYTF.

This clonotype was counted ten times or more. This chain links TRBV6-1 with TRBJ1-1, with D possibly being TRBD1 (6 bases). This CDR3 spans 14 amino acids. V lost 4 bases and J 1 base, leaving 10 bases between the germline ends. Germline loops: CDR1 MNHNS, CDR2 SASEGT. The chain's CDR3 is CASSVLQGNTEAFF. For the CDR3, the DNA is TGTGCCAGCAGTGTCCTACAGGGGAACACTGAAGCTTTCTTT.

The chain joins TRBV12-3 or TRBV12-4 to TRBJ1-6; 7 bases are a match to TRBD1. This CDR3 contains 14 residues. The trim removed 6 bases at V and 7 bases at J, leaving 6 bases unmatched. Written as DNA, the CDR3 is TGTGCCAGCAGCTTCGTACAGGGGAATTCACCCCTCCACTTT. Translated, it gives CASSFVQGNSPLHF.

In this sample, this clonotype turned up many times. The rearrangement uses TRBV15 and TRBJ1-6; D is ambiguous. Per germline, CDR1 LNHNV and CDR2 YYDKDF (reference sequence). V lost 5 bases and J lost 4, with 3 bases in between. The CDR3 consists of 12 residues. Here the CDR3 DNA reads TGTGCCACCAGCGGTTATAATTCACCCCTCCACTTT. This codes for CATSGYNSPLHF.

This clonotype was seen ten or more times. J is TRBJ2-5 and V is TRBV7-9, with TRBD2 identical over 7 bases. CDR1 SEHNR and CDR2 FQNEAQ come from the germline V gene (reference sequence). This CDR3 spans 14 amino acids. Trimming at V came to 1 base and at J to 5 bases, leaving 4 bases not matched to a gene. The CDR3 is CASSLGLAAETQYF. For the CDR3, the DNA is TGTGCCAGCAGCTTAGGGCTAGCGGCGGAGACCCAGTACTTC.

This clonotype showed up many times. The V and J genes are TRBV6-5 and TRBJ2-7, with D maybe TRBD2 (7 bases). V was trimmed by 8 bases and J by 0 bases, leaving 17 bases between them. CDR3 length: 15 residues. Germline V lookup: CDR1 MNHEY, CDR2 SVGAGI. CDR3 region: CASGGGPGLSYEQYF. The CDR3, as DNA: TGTGCCAGCGGCGGGGGCCCTGGACTCTCCTACGAGCAGTACTTC.

The genes are TRBV15 and TRBJ1-1; D is uncertain. CDR1 is LNHNV, CDR2 YYDKDF, per germline (reference sequence). Between the trimmed V and J ends, which lost 3 bases and 0 bases, there was a span of 8 bases. The CDR3 sequence is 14 residues long. This CDR3 is CATSRRALNTEAFF. Written as DNA, the CDR3 is TGTGCCACCAGCAGGAGGGCCCTGAACACTGAAGCTTTCTTT.

V and J are TRBV6-1 and TRBJ1-1; TRBD1 might be the D (6 bases). The CDR3 extends over 13 amino acids. The V gene's germline CDR1 is MNHNS and CDR2 SASEGT. CDR3 nucleotides: TGTAGGGGAGGGGGGGGCATAGACACTGAAGCTTTCTTT. Amino acids: CRGGGGIDTEAFF.

This clonotype was counted only a few times. This sequence joins TRBV12-3 or TRBV12-4 and TRBJ1-5; 7 positions agree with TRBD1. The CDR3 runs 18 residues. The trim removed 7 bases at V and 0 bases at J, leaving 15 bases unmatched. The CDR3 here is CASTKLTGTELSNQPQHF. Written as DNA, the CDR3 is TGTGCCAGCACGAAGTTGACCGGGACAGAACTTAGCAATCAGCCCCAGCATTTT.

This clonotype appeared many times. The J gene is TRBJ2-7, the V gene TRBV20-1, with D possibly matching TRBD1 (5 bases). Germline CDR1 DFQATT, CDR2 SNEGSKA (reference sequence). CDR3 length equals 12 residues. V lost 3 bases to trimming and J lost 7 bases, with 13 bases between them. This chain's CDR3 is CSARTDSAEQYF. The CDR3 region has the DNA TGCAGTGCTAGGACAGACAGTGCGGAGCAGTACTTC.

This clonotype has at least ten counts. The V call is TRBV29-1, the J call TRBJ2-7; 7 bases match TRBD2. Trimming removed 4 bases from V and 2 bases from J; junction bases left unmatched: 5. Per germline, CDR1 SQVTM and CDR2 ANQGSEA. The CDR3 is made up of 13 amino acids. CDR3: CSVVGGPTYEQYF. CDR3 sequence (DNA): TGCAGCGTTGTGGGAGGGCCCACCTACGAGCAGTACTTC.

This clonotype was seen at least ten times. This chain joins TRBV6-1 and TRBJ1-2; D ambiguous. CDR3 length: 12 amino acids. CDR1 is MNHNS, CDR2 SASEGT, per germline. Between the trimmed V and J ends, which lost 2 bases and 3 bases, there was a span of 4 bases. The CDR3, as DNA: TGTGCCAGCAGTGAAAGGGACTATGGCTACACCTTC. This encodes CASSERDYGYTF.

This clonotype was recorded at least ten times. The chain carries TRBV7-9 and TRBJ1-2; TRBD1 aligns across 7 bases. The V and J ends lost 8 bases and 3 bases, in that order; junction bases with no gene match: 6. CDR1 and CDR2 from the germline V gene are SEHNR and FQNEAQ (reference sequence). The CDR3 has 13 residues. The CDR3 nucleotides are TGTGCCAGCTATCAGGGGGTTGACTATGGCTACACCTTC. This encodes CASYQGVDYGYTF.

The V and J genes are TRBV6-2 or TRBV6-3 and TRBJ2-7; perhaps TRBD1 as D (6 bases). Per germline, CDR1 MNHEY and CDR2 SVGEGT. The CDR3 extends over 14 amino acids. Trimming stripped 1 base from V and 4 bases from J, with 11 bases between. CDR3 residues: CASSYFGTQYEQYF. In nucleotides, the CDR3 is TGTGCCAGCAGTTACTTCGGGACACAATACGAGCAGTACTTC.

This clonotype was found many times. V and J are TRBV4-1 and TRBJ1-2; 9 nucleotides align to TRBD1. J was trimmed by 4 bases and V by 4 bases; bases with no gene match: 10. Germline CDR1 is MGHRA and CDR2 is YSYEKL. The CDR3 covers 16 residues. CDR3 amino acids: CASSPRDRDLSYGYTF. CDR3 nucleotide sequence: TGCGCCAGCAGCCCCCGGGACAGGGATTTGAGCTATGGCTACACCTTC.